This T cell receptor (beta chain) is from a study of radiation and T cells in renal cell carcinoma (dated by TCRdb to the early 2020s). For context, the study as a whole: The samples were drawn from a clinical trial, where primary renal cell carcinomas were treated with 15 Gy of stereotactic body radiation therapy and then removed by nephrectomy 4 weeks afterward. In total, 50 to 55 samples underwent TCR beta sequencing: 25 or so tumors plus 27 peripheral blood samples. A total of 4 million to 5 million unique CDR3 nucleotide sequences, encoding 2.5 million to 3 million unique CDR3 amino acid sequences, were found across all 50 or so samples.

V is trimmed back by 0 bases and J by 2 bases, and the junction contains 4 bases that no gene match accounts for. Per the germline V gene, LGHNA is the CDR1 and YSLEER is the CDR2. Taken from cysteine to phenylalanine, the CDR3 has 16 residues. The sequence is cut down to CDR3 DNA, 48 bases in frame from base 1. Overall study results and their limits: Blood repertoire dynamics were not followed beyond 4 weeks after treatment. An increase in top tumor clonotypes in blood was observed from baseline to 2 weeks post-radiation, followed by contraction by 4 weeks, which was taken to suggest transient expansion of tumor-resident clones. Because no pretreatment tumor biopsies were available, whether clonotypes were present in the tumor at baseline could not be determined. With a single-armed trial design, the study had no way to address how radiation dose or scheduling affects the TCR repertoire.

This clone was observed a handful of times. There is no known antigen for this receptor. The sample holds no much larger clone one base away, and base qualities are not on file. Following the manufacturer's recommendations, the immunoSEQ kit was used to generate TCR beta libraries from genomic DNA. To prepare the libraries, a first multiplex PCR with proprietary primers was run, followed by a second PCR that added unique barcodes, and a bead cleanup was done after each round. Each sample batch included a kit-provided positive control reaction and a negative control reaction. The final libraries underwent checking on an Agilent 4200 TapeStation D1000 ScreenTape, volumetric pooling, and quantification by qPCR. Sequencing ran on an Illumina NextSeq500 with a MidOutput 150-cycle cartridge, using 156 Read1 and 15 Index1 cycles with kit custom primers. The pooled library was loaded at roughly 0.9 pM with roughly 20% PhiX control spiked in. Per the original workflow: The vendor-processed data were analyzed in R, and a clonotype was defined as all T cells that share the same CDR3 nucleotide sequence. For clone abundance analyses, frequencies were normalized to the 10,000 most abundant clones per sample. Public T cell clones, which averaged fewer than five per sample, were removed prior to analysis. Tumor-enriched and baseline blood-enriched clonotypes were defined by at least a 32-fold difference in abundance between compartments. A beta-binomial differential abundance model was applied to find clonotypes that expanded or contracted between blood time points. The Baroni-Urbani and Buser coefficient was used to measure tumor-blood repertoire similarity, and groups were compared with two-tailed Wilcoxon tests in R. Sourced from immuneACCESS, this table was stored by TCRdb with only in-frame sequences that have V and J called. A share of the clones is absent; for the studies checked, an unresolved V gene accounts for under half, and the remainder has no known explanation. D and trimming were read from the DNA, whereas the V and J calls and clone size are those reported in that table. This sample holds about 59,000 clones; 65% to 80% were observed only once. Together, the top ten hold 7.3% of the sample.

The label giving this sample's time point can be read as: baseline pretreatment blood. According to the study, the label for this sample's treatment or condition signals: 15 Gy SBRT to primary tumor, nephrectomy 4 weeks later. To track tumor-enriched clonotypes, serial peripheral blood was sampled from radiation-treated patients at baseline and at 2 weeks and 4 weeks after SBRT. Every patient had renal cell carcinoma of clear cell pathology. Genomic DNA for TCR sequencing was prepared using the QIAamp DNA Blood Mini Kit (Qiagen). The analyses included only samples that passed all quality control checks.

This clonotype was sampled from a man in his 60s with renal cell carcinoma. The rearrangement combines TRBV4-3 with TRBJ2-7; 10 central bases correspond to TRBD2. The specimen comprised blood, sampled from a patient whose treatment included radiotherapy and nephrectomy. The sequenced DNA is TGCGCCAGCAGCCAAGAGAGGACTAGCGGACCCTACGAGCAGTACTTC. It translates to CASSQERTSGPYEQYF.